This T cell receptor (beta chain) is from a study of technical replicates of blood from a few donors. Measured with immunoSEQ multiplex PCR; TCRdb has only the in-frame clones, and not every one. This table holds about 100,000 clones, about 94% found once. Germline V gives CDR1 SGHRS, CDR2 YFSETQ. The trim removed 4 bases at V and 5 bases at J, leaving 9 bases unmatched. This CDR3 region has 14 residues. The TCR originated in a human donor in good health. Sequenced sample: T cells isolated from PBMCs. V gene TRBV5-1 combines with J gene TRBJ2-7; 7 bases fit TRBD2. CDR3 sequence (DNA): TGCGCCAGCAGCGGGAGGGGAGTGATGCACGAGCAGTACTTC. It codes for CASSGRGVMHEQYF.